This T cell receptor beta chain stems from a study of response to subunit inactivated influenza vaccine. This clonotype was counted a few times. The CDR3 spans 11 residues. Germline V gene lookup returns CDR1 DFQATT and CDR2 SNEGSKA (reference sequence). V lost 8 bases to trimming and J lost 3 bases, with 10 bases between them. TCRdb fed the RT-PCR reads into MiXCR, producing one record per CDR3 protein. The table includes hundreds of thousands of distinct CDR3 sequences, approximately 14% detected once. This receptor was obtained from a man aged 50 to 60 who received an inactivated influenza vaccine. Sequenced material: PBMCs from blood, taken approximately 12 days after vaccination. The rearrangement links TRBV20-1 to TRBJ1-1; unclear D gene. CDR3 in amino acids: CSTRKHTEAFF. The CDR3 DNA reads TGCAGTACCCGAAAGCACACTGAAGCTTTCTTT.